This record covers a single T cell receptor (beta chain). Its antigen is not yet known. No base quality values were provided; no much bigger clone lies one nucleotide off. Set within a cohort of healthcare workers in London, UK, this nested case-control study involved weekly PCR testing of nasopharyngeal swabs along with blood sampling. Healthcare workers were enrolled in the week of the UK lockdown, from 23 to 31 March 2020, and were followed every week for up to 16 weeks. The germline V gene specifies SGHTA as CDR1 and FQGNSA as CDR2. Spanning cysteine to phenylalanine, the CDR3 consists of 19 amino acids. The kept DNA is CDR3 alone, 57 bases in frame from the first base. Cut back by 7 bases and 4 bases, the V and J ends lie 29 bases apart. The data derive from a study of early T cells in non-severe SARS-CoV-2 infection (dated by TCRdb to 2020 to 2023). Study-wide context: Because TCR sequencing was done on bulk RNA from unsorted whole blood, the alpha and beta chains could not be paired.

Summary of the overall study and its limitations: VDJdb matching was skewed toward anti-spike CD8 responses and likely underestimated virus-specific expansions, missing private and CD4 specificities.

Receptors were amplified or captured by 5' RACE. Instrument used: NextSeq 500. Unique molecular identifiers were attached to individual cDNA molecules in the TCR library protocol so that sequencing error and PCR bias could be corrected. Sequencing covered both TCR alpha and beta chains, and within each sample the abundances of alpha and beta sequences were tightly co-correlated. As for the original processing: Decombinator V4 was used to annotate TCR sequences for V gene, J gene and CDR3. Expanded TCRs were defined as changing significantly between any two time points under a Poisson model with p below 0.0001. TCR abundances were normalised to the total number of TCRs sequenced per sample and were expressed as counts per million. TRAV1-2 paired with TRAJ12, TRAJ20 or TRAJ33 defined MAIT TCRs, while TRAV10 paired with TRAJ18 defined iNKT TCRs. VDJdb, accessed on 1 November 2021, was searched for TCRs annotated for CMV, EBV and SARS-CoV-2, and TCRs annotated for more than one antigen were excluded. Starting from the raw public reads, TCRdb applied fastp trimming at Q25, assembled clones with MiXCR and retained in-frame beta chains. Rows merge per CDR3 protein into single entries with the most common DNA and genes. The V and J calls and clone size come from TCRdb's table, not from the authors' own analysis. The table for this sample lists 55,000 to 75,000 distinct CDR3 sequences; about a tenth of them were counted only once. The ten top clones hold 6.4% of the sample.

This TCR derives from an adult who was a healthcare worker with PCR-confirmed SARS-CoV-2 infection or an uninfected control (not recorded which). The sequenced sample was whole blood. The V and J genes are TRBV7-2 and TRBJ2-1, with TRBD2 tentatively as D gene (9 bases match). CDR3 reads: CASIFPQGARLAGYNEQFF. The base sequence is TGTGCCAGCATATTCCCCCAGGGGGCAAGGCTAGCGGGATACAATGAGCAGTTCTTC. Outside the CDR3, residues come from the reference TRBV7-2 and TRBJ2-1 proteins, so the full variable domain is: GAGVSQSPSNKVTEKGKDVELRCDPISGHTALYWYRQSLGQGLEFLIYFQGNSAPDKSGLPSDRFSAERTGGSVSTLTIQRTQQEDSAVYLCASIFPQGARLAGYNEQFFGPGTRLTVL.